What follows is one T cell receptor beta chain and its context. Its antigen is unidentified. Assay used: immunoSEQ multiplex PCR; TCRdb lists only in-frame clones, some missing. Among some 140,000 clones listed, about 91% were seen once. The V and J ends lost 2 bases and 5 bases respectively, with 13 bases between them. Germline CDR1 SNHLY, CDR2 FYNNEI. The CDR3 covers 16 residues. This sample stems from a study of T cell responses to AZD1222 COVID-19 vaccine. Study summary: Samples with a second dose at about 4 or about 12 weeks were pooled together.

Whole-study findings and limits: Nearly half of spike-specific TCRs reportedly target unmutated variant regions. The donors showed a predominance of white British ancestry and of females, with possible underestimation of clonal diversity. Two doses of AZD1222 preceded a rise in Spike-specific TCR breadth and depth.

The chain carries TRBV2 and TRBJ1-6; no firm D call. Sequencing was performed on peripheral blood, taken on day 0 of AZD1222 vaccination. The clonotype originates from an adult in good health. Here the CDR3 reads CASSESRGLDNSPLHF. The CDR3, as DNA: TGTGCCAGCAGTGAATCGCGCGGGCTAGATAATTCACCCCTCCACTTT.